Below, 6 T cell receptor beta chains from the same sample are listed, as sequenced in a study of T cell responses to AZD1222 COVID-19 vaccine. Produced via immunoSEQ multiplex PCR; TCRdb's table is partial and in-frame only. The profile shows some 200,000 clones, roughly 88% of them singletons. The sequenced sample was peripheral blood, obtained on day 0 of AZD1222 vaccination. The receptors shown here come from an adult in good health.

This clone occurred once. J is TRBJ1-2 and V is TRBV20-1; D not resolved. Germline CDR1 reads DFQATT; CDR2 reads SNEGSKA (reference sequence). V lost 4 bases to trimming and J lost 6 bases, with 6 bases between them. The CDR3 sequence is 10 residues long. CDR3 loop: CSAIRNGYTF. CDR3 coding DNA: TGCAGTGCTATCAGAAATGGCTACACCTTC.

V gene TRBV28 combines with J gene TRBJ1-5; D not resolved. V lost 10 bases and J lost 0, with 10 bases in between. The CDR3 spans 13 residues. Germline V lookup: CDR1 MDHEN, CDR2 SYDVKM. The CDR3 DNA sequence: TGTGCCACCCGAGGGTCTAGCAATCAGCCCCAGCATTTT. Translation: CATRGSSNQPQHF. The complete variable domain, with remaining parts taken from reference TRBV28 and TRBJ1-5, reads DVKVTQSSRYLVKRTGEKVFLECVQDMDHENMFWYRQDPGLGLRLIYFSYDVKMKEKGDIPEGYSVSREKKERFSLILESASTNQTSMYLCATRGSSNQPQHFGDGTRLSIL.

V is TRBV28 and J is TRBJ2-7; D perhaps matches TRBD2 (6 bases). Per germline, CDR1 MDHEN and CDR2 SYDVKM. The V end was cut by 10 bases, the J end by 0 bases, with 13 bases between. This CDR3 has 13 amino acids. CDR3 sequence: CATRRENSYEQYF. For the CDR3, the DNA is TGTGCCACCCGTCGGGAGAACTCCTACGAGCAGTACTTC.

The chain couples TRBV28 to TRBJ2-7, with D possibly TRBD1 on 6 matching bases. V lost 3 bases and J 0 bases, leaving 6 bases between the germline ends. This CDR3 has 13 amino acids. CDR1 is MDHEN and CDR2 is SYDVKM in the germline V gene. The CDR3 coding sequence is TGTGCCAGCAGTTTGACAGGCTCCTACGAGCAGTACTTC. This sequence encodes CASSLTGSYEQYF.

Comments on this clone: An end of the junction differs from the germline gene, which may be a read error. The chain uses TRBV7-7 and TRBJ2-3, with 9 bases fitting TRBD2. Germline CDR1 SSHAT, CDR2 FNYEAQ (reference sequence). CDR3 length equals 15 residues. The CDR3 region has the DNA TGTGCTAGCAGCTCGGGACTAGCTGGCACAGATACGCAGTATTTT. Protein sequence: CASSSGLAGTDTQYF.

The chain combines TRBV28 with TRBJ2-5; tentatively, D is TRBD1 (6 bases). Trimming took 5 bases from V and 1 from J, leaving 14 bases between them. The CDR3 is made up of 15 amino acids. From germline, CDR1 is MDHEN and CDR2 SYDVKM. This CDR3 reads CASSTSGDFQETQYF. CDR3 in DNA: TGTGCCAGCAGTACCTCAGGGGATTTCCAAGAGACCCAGTACTTC.